Each of the 26 T cell receptor beta chains below was sequenced from the same sample in a study of blood T cell repertoires in COVID-19. TCRdb's copy holds only in-frame clones and misses some; the assay was immunoSEQ multiplex PCR. The sample has around 330,000 clones, around 89% seen once. The material sequenced was PBMCs or T cells enriched from blood (not recorded which). The receptors here all came from a woman in her 40s who had recovered from COVID-19.

The chain employs TRBV29-1 and TRBJ2-3, with 7 nucleotides matching TRBD1. Trimming at V came to 0 bases and at J to 4 bases, leaving 1 base not matched to a gene. Germline V gives CDR1 SQVTM, CDR2 ANQGSEA. The CDR3 runs to 13 residues. In nucleotides, the CDR3 is TGCAGCGTTGAAGAACAGGGGTCAGATACGCAGTATTTT. Protein product: CSVEEQGSDTQYF.

J is TRBJ1-5 and V is TRBV6-5, with D perhaps matching TRBD1 (5 bases). The CDR3 loop spans 15 amino acids. The V gene lost 6 bases and the J gene lost 5 bases, with 17 bases spanning the gap. CDR1 and CDR2 from the germline V gene are MNHEY and SVGAGI. In nucleotides, the CDR3 is TGTGCCAGCAGGTCCAGACCGGGACTCCATCAGCCCCAGCATTTT. As protein: CASRSRPGLHQPQHF.

V is TRBV5-8 and J is TRBJ2-3, with TRBD2 matching 10 bases. The ends lost 2 bases at V and 0 bases at J; junction bases unmatched: 3. The CDR3 is 16 residues long. From germline, CDR1 is SGHTS and CDR2 YDEGEE. In nucleotides, the CDR3 is TGTGCCAGCAGCTTTCTAGCGGGAGATAGCACAGATACGCAGTATTTT. It is translated as CASSFLAGDSTDTQYF.

This clone appeared a few times. This sequence joins TRBV11-2 and TRBJ2-1; 7 positions agree with TRBD2. The CDR3 sequence is 16 residues long. CDR1 is SGHAT, CDR2 FQNNGV, per germline. The junction had 10 bases not matched to a gene; V was cut back by 5 bases and J by 3 bases. CDR3 nucleotide sequence: TGTGCCAGCAGCAGCCAGGGCGGGGGTTTCTACAATGAGCAGTTCTTC. Translated: CASSSQGGGFYNEQFF.

The J gene is TRBJ2-2, the V gene TRBV7-2, with TRBD2 identical over 10 bases. CDR1 and CDR2 from the germline V gene are SGHTA and FQGNSA. The V and J ends lost 1 base and 4 bases, in that order; junction bases with no gene match: 3. The CDR3 runs 16 residues. The CDR3 region is CASSLVGTSATGELFF. As DNA, the CDR3 is TGTGCCAGCAGCTTAGTAGGGACTAGCGCCACCGGGGAGCTGTTTTTT.

The chain joins TRBV28 to TRBJ1-5, with D possibly being TRBD1 (5 bases). In germline, CDR1 is MDHEN, CDR2 SYDVKM. The CDR3 sequence is 12 residues long. V was pared by 5 bases and J by 4 bases, with 6 bases between. The CDR3 here is CASSAGNQPQHF. In DNA, the CDR3 is TGTGCCAGCAGTGCAGGGAATCAGCCCCAGCATTTT. The full variable domain, in which reference TRBV28 and TRBJ1-5 provide the parts outside the CDR3, is DVKVTQSSRYLVKRTGEKVFLECVQDMDHENMFWYRQDPGLGLRLIYFSYDVKMKEKGDIPEGYSVSREKKERFSLILESASTNQTSMYLCASSAGNQPQHFGDGTRLSIL.

The V and J genes are TRBV2 and TRBJ1-5; D uncertain. CDR3 length equals 13 residues. Trimming pared 5 bases from V and 5 bases from J, leaving 10 bases between. CDR1 and CDR2 (germline): SNHLY, FYNNEI. The CDR3 region has the DNA TGTGCCAGCAGTCCTAGGTGGGATCAGCCCCAGCATTTT. Translation gives CASSPRWDQPQHF.

This clone appeared once. This chain joins TRBV29-1 and TRBJ2-7; D uncertain. V was clipped by 4 bases and J by 6 bases, with 16 bases between them. Germline CDR1 is SQVTM and CDR2 is ANQGSEA. The CDR3 totals 13 residues. The CDR3 loop reads CSVGPGGSIEQYF. Written as DNA, the CDR3 is TGCAGCGTTGGTCCGGGTGGTTCTATCGAGCAGTACTTC.

A single count supports this clone. This rearrangement joins TRBV9 to TRBJ2-7; the match to TRBD1 covers 10 bases. The V and J ends lost 4 bases and 4 bases, in that order; junction bases with no gene match: 11. The CDR3 contains 16 residues. Germline CDR1 SGDLS, CDR2 YYNGEE. CDR3: CASSPSGQGWAYEQYF. The CDR3 nucleotides are TGTGCCAGCAGCCCATCGGGACAGGGGTGGGCGTACGAGCAGTACTTC. Combining the CDR3 with reference TRBV9 and TRBJ2-7 gives the whole variable domain DSGVTQTPKHLITATGQRVTLRCSPRSGDLSVYWYQQSLDQGLQFLIQYYNGEERAKGNILERFSAQQFPDLHSELNLSSLELGDSALYFCASSPSGQGWAYEQYFGPGTRLTVT.

V is TRBV30 and J is TRBJ1-6; 9 bases agree with TRBD1. The CDR3 is 16 amino acids. Losses at the gene ends were 2 bases for V and 3 bases for J; bases not matched to a gene: 5. CDR1 is GTSNPN, CDR2 SVGIG, per germline (reference sequence). CDR3: CAWSIGTGYYNSPLHF. In DNA, the CDR3 is TGTGCCTGGAGTATCGGGACAGGGTACTATAATTCACCCCTCCACTTT.

This chain connects TRBV12-3 or TRBV12-4 to TRBJ2-7; 7 bases fit TRBD2. Trimming at V came to 7 bases and at J to 3 bases, leaving 3 bases not matched to a gene. The CDR3 consists of 12 residues. This CDR3 is CASNQRGYEQYF. DNA for the CDR3: TGTGCCAGCAATCAGCGGGGCTACGAGCAGTACTTC.

The chain recombines TRBV29-1 with TRBJ2-2; maybe TRBD1 (5 bases). The CDR3 is 14 residues long. Trimming cost V 4 bases and J 0 bases, with 9 bases left between them. The germline CDR1 and CDR2 sequences are SQVTM and ANQGSEA. CDR3 protein: CSVAGHTNTGELFF. The CDR3, as DNA: TGCAGCGTTGCCGGACACACGAACACCGGGGAGCTGTTTTTT.

This clone was seen a single time. This chain links TRBV19 with TRBJ1-4; TRBD1 matches 9 bases. Germline CDR1 and CDR2: LNHDA and SQIVND (reference sequence). The CDR3 sequence is 15 residues long. The junction had 9 bases not matched to a gene; V was cut back by 5 bases and J by 8 bases. DNA for the CDR3: TGTGCCAGTAGTGAAGGGACAGGGTCATTGGAAAAACTGTTTTTT. This codes for CASSEGTGSLEKLFF. The full variable domain, completed using reference TRBV19 and TRBJ1-4, is DGGITQSPKYLFRKEGQNVTLSCEQNLNHDAMYWYRQDPGQGLRLIYYSQIVNDFQKGDIAEGYSVSREKKESFPLTVTSAQKNPTAFYLCASSEGTGSLEKLFFGSGTQLSVL.

The V call is TRBV7-2, the J call TRBJ1-1; tentative D call: TRBD1 (6 bases). Germline V gene lookup returns CDR1 SGHTA and CDR2 FQGNSA. V lost 8 bases to trimming and J lost 1 base, with 17 bases between them. The CDR3 has 15 amino acids. The CDR3 coding sequence is TGTGCCAGCCGGCGGGGGCAGCCCCCGAACACTGAAGCTTTCTTT. Its protein product is CASRRGQPPNTEAFF.

The chain carries TRBV7-9 and TRBJ2-5; 11 bases align to TRBD2. The CDR3 is made up of 16 amino acids. Germline CDR1 reads SEHNR; CDR2 reads FQNEAQ (reference sequence). V lost 5 bases and J lost 5; bases outside the gene matches: 10. The CDR3 region has the DNA TGTGCCAGCAGCGGGACCCTAGCGGGGGGACGTGAGACCCAGTACTTC. This encodes CASSGTLAGGRETQYF.

The V gene is TRBV9, the J gene TRBJ2-5, with D maybe TRBD2 (7 bases). CDR3 length: 15 amino acids. V lost 0 bases and J 7 bases, leaving 16 bases between the germline ends. Germline V lookup: CDR1 SGDLS, CDR2 YYNGEE. CDR3 protein: CASSVGGRGGATQYF. DNA for the CDR3: TGTGCCAGCAGCGTAGGTGGTAGAGGGGGGGCGACCCAGTACTTC.

The CDR3 protein is CASSQDRLAGPEYNEQFF. DNA of the CDR3: TGCGCCAGCAGCCAAGACAGGCTAGCGGGACCTGAATACAATGAGCAGTTCTTC. V and J are TRBV4-3 and TRBJ2-1; 9 positions match TRBD2. The CDR3 has 18 amino acids. Germline CDR1 is LGHNA and CDR2 is YSLEER. V trimming: 0 bases; J trimming: 4 bases; junction bases outside the gene matches: 10.

The DNA for the CDR3 is TGTGCCAGCAGCCGTGGAATAGCGGCCACCGGGGAGCTGTTTTTT. This translates into CASSRGIAATGELFF. This chain connects TRBV7-2 to TRBJ2-2, with D possibly being TRBD2 (6 bases). This CDR3 has 15 residues. Germline CDR1 and CDR2: SGHTA and FQGNSA. The V end was cut by 5 bases, the J end by 4 bases, with 14 bases between.

The rearrangement links TRBV3-1 (or the pseudogene TRBV3-2) to TRBJ2-3; D not certain. Germline V gene sequence: CDR1 LGHDT, CDR2 YNNKEL (reference sequence). Trimming took 0 bases from V and 1 from J, leaving 11 bases between them. The CDR3 runs to 16 residues. In DNA form, the CDR3 reads TGTGCCAGCAGCCAAGAGGTGGGCCTCGGCACAGATACGCAGTATTTT. The encoded protein is CASSQEVGLGTDTQYF.

This sequence joins TRBV15 and TRBJ2-7; tentative D call: TRBD1 (5 bases). V gave up 0 bases and J gave up 2 bases, with 14 bases separating them. CDR3 length equals 16 residues. Looked up from germline, CDR1 is LNHNV and CDR2 is YYDKDF (reference sequence). As DNA, the CDR3 is TGTGCCACCAGCAGAGATTCCAAGGGGAAGACCTACGAGCAGTACTTC. Its translation: CATSRDSKGKTYEQYF.

V usage is TRBV27 and J usage is TRBJ2-3; 9 positions agree with TRBD1. V lost 0 bases and J lost 3; bases outside the gene matches: 4. CDR3 length: 16 residues. Germline V gene data show CDR1 as MNHEY and CDR2 as SMNVEV (reference sequence). Here the CDR3 reads CASSLSGTGWTDTQYF. For the CDR3, the DNA is TGTGCCAGCAGTTTATCTGGGACAGGGTGGACAGATACGCAGTATTTT.

The gene calls are TRBV7-3 and TRBJ2-3; 8 bases align to TRBD2. The V gene end was trimmed by 6 bases and the J gene end by 0 bases; junction bases not matched to a gene: 5. The CDR3 totals 15 residues. Germline CDR1 and CDR2: SGHTA and FQGTGA. CDR3 loop: CASRNRGGSTDTQYF. The CDR3 DNA is TGTGCCAGCAGAAACCGCGGGGGGAGCACAGATACGCAGTATTTT.

This clone has just a few counts. The chain combines TRBV7-3 with TRBJ1-3, with 9 bases aligning to TRBD1. Germline assignment: CDR1 SGHTA and CDR2 FQGTGA. The CDR3 loop spans 16 amino acids. Unmatched junction bases numbered 8, after V lost 4 bases and J lost 4 bases. The CDR3 loop is CASSYRDRVSGNTIYF. The CDR3 DNA sequence: TGTGCCAGCAGCTATCGGGACAGGGTATCCGGAAACACCATATATTTT.

There are a few counts of this clone. V and J are TRBV29-1 and TRBJ2-1; 12 bases are a match to TRBD2. CDR3 length: 17 amino acids. The ends lost 1 base at V and 1 base at J; junction bases unmatched: 5. Germline V lookup: CDR1 SQVTM, CDR2 ANQGSEA. The CDR3 DNA is TGCAGCGTTGAAGCGCTAGCGGGAGGGCCTTCCTACAATGAGCAGTTCTTC. This sequence encodes CSVEALAGGPSYNEQFF.

In its sample, this clone was seen once. The rearrangement uses TRBV4-3 and TRBJ1-5; 7 bases map to TRBD1. CDR3 length equals 16 residues. V shed 0 bases and J 4 bases; nucleotides not matched to a gene: 6. The germline gives CDR1 LGHNA, CDR2 YSLEER. CDR3 residues: CASSQESGTANQPQHF. CDR3 DNA sequence: TGCGCCAGCAGCCAAGAATCAGGGACAGCTAATCAGCCCCAGCATTTT.

The gene calls are TRBV2 and TRBJ1-3, with a tentative D call TRBD1 (6 bases). CDR3 length: 15 residues. The germline V and J ends were trimmed by 4 bases and 4 bases, with 14 bases remaining between them. Germline CDR1 and CDR2: SNHLY and FYNNEI. CDR3 sequence reads: CASSGLRTVGNTIYF. The CDR3 DNA follows: TGTGCCAGCAGTGGGCTGAGGACAGTGGGAAACACCATATATTTT. The variable domain in full, completed from reference TRBV2 and TRBJ1-3, reads EPEVTQTPSHQVTQMGQEVILRCVPISNHLYFYWYRQILGQKVEFLVSFYNNEISEKSEIFDDQFSVERPDGSNFTLKIRSTKLEDSAMYFCASSGLRTVGNTIYFGEGSWLTVV.